Listed here are 6 T cell receptor beta chains from one sample, sequenced in a study of shared clonotypes between healthy human individuals. Repertoires were generated with immunoSEQ multiplex PCR, while TCRdb's copy carries only in-frame clones and drops some. Of 470,000 or so clones in the sample, 81% are singletons; the top ten hold roughly 13%. The sequencing sample was made of PBMCs. Receptor source: a woman aged 40 to 50 in good health. Some clones in this sample may be carry-over from other donors' samples.

The chain carries TRBV5-4 and TRBJ2-5; D gene unclear. There are 16 residues in the CDR3. Germline V CDR1 and CDR2: SGHNT, YYREEE (reference sequence). Trimming pared 1 base from V and 2 bases from J, leaving 15 bases between. CDR3 residues: CASSLYSGLLQETQYF. The CDR3 DNA reads as TGTGCCAGCAGCTTGTACTCAGGCCTACTTCAAGAGACCCAGTACTTC.

This clone was counted at least ten times. At the DNA level, this CDR3 is encoded by other sequences in the same sample as well. The V call is TRBV18, the J call TRBJ2-7, with 13 nucleotides matching TRBD2. With 5 bases clipped from V and 1 base from J, the junction kept 8 bases outside the gene matches. The CDR3 covers 17 residues. Germline lookup yields CDR1 KGHSH and CDR2 LQKENI. The CDR3: CASSLGTSGTISYEQYF. CDR3 sequence (DNA): TGTGCCAGCTCATTAGGGACTAGCGGGACTATTTCCTACGAGCAGTACTTC.

The chain links TRBV11-1 to TRBJ2-6; D may be TRBD2 (5 bases). The CDR3 contains 15 residues. Trimming took off 7 bases at V and 0 bases at J, with 10 bases between the two ends. The germline gives CDR1 SGHAT, CDR2 FQDESV (reference sequence). CDR3 bases: TGTGCCAGCAAGACGAGGGACTCTGGGGCCAACGTCCTGACTTTC. Translation gives CASKTRDSGANVLTF.

This clone was counted a single time. The chain is built from TRBV11-2 and TRBJ2-7, with TRBD2 matching 10 bases. The CDR3 extends over 16 amino acids. J lost 1 base, V lost 2 bases, and 5 bases had no gene match. Germline CDR1 reads SGHAT; CDR2 reads FQNNGV. Here the CDR3 DNA reads TGTGCCAGCAGCTTACAACTAGCGGGGAAGTCCTACGAGCAGTACTTC. This sequence encodes CASSLQLAGKSYEQYF.

The chain is built from TRBV30 and TRBJ1-4; 7 bases agree with TRBD1. V was pared by 3 bases and J by 3 bases, with 7 bases of the junction left unmatched. Germline CDR1 is GTSNPN and CDR2 is SVGIG (reference sequence). The CDR3 contains 15 residues. This CDR3 is CAWRLETGSNEKLFF. The CDR3 DNA reads TGTGCCTGGAGATTGGAGACAGGGTCTAATGAAAAACTGTTTTTT.

V and J are TRBV28 and TRBJ2-7; TRBD1 matches 10 bases. The germline V gene has CDR1 MDHEN and CDR2 SYDVKM. V shed 6 bases and J 6 bases; nucleotides not matched to a gene: 5. This CDR3 has 13 amino acids. The CDR3 nucleotides are TGTGCCAGCAGGGGGACAGGGGCTAGCGAGCAGTACTTC. Amino acid sequence: CASRGTGASEQYF.